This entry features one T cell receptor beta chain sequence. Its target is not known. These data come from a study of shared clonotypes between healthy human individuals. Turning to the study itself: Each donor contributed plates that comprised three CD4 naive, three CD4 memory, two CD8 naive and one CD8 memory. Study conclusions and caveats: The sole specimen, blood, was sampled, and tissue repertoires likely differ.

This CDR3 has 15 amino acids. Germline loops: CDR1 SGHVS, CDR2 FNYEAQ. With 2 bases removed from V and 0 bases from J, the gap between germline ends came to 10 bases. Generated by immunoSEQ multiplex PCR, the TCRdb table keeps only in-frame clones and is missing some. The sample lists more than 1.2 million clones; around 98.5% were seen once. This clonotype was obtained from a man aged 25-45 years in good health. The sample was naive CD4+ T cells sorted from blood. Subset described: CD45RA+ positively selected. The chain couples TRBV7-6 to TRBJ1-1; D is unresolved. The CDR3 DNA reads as TGTGCCAGCAGCTTATCGGATACGCTGAACACTGAAGCTTTCTTT. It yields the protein CASSLSDTLNTEAFF.